This T cell receptor beta chain is from a study of shared clonotypes between healthy human individuals. The assay ran at deep level. TCRdb keeps only in-frame clones here, not all; method: immunoSEQ multiplex PCR. The sample records some 680,000 clones, around three quarters being singletons. Germline V gene sequence: CDR1 LNHDA, CDR2 SQIVND (reference sequence). The CDR3 contains 14 residues. The V end was cut by 5 bases, the J end by 8 bases, with 18 bases between. The sample comprised memory CD4+ T cells sorted from blood. Subset in this sample: CD45RA-negative fraction. The sequence came from a woman younger than 45 in good health. V usage is TRBV19 and J usage is TRBJ1-1; D is ambiguous. The CDR3 sequence is CASSPLGEGLEAFF. The CDR3 nucleotides read TGTGCCAGTAGTCCCCTCGGTGAGGGTTTGGAAGCTTTCTTT.